The 20 T cell receptor beta chains listed next were all sequenced from one sample in a study of cytomegalovirus exposure and HLA in healthy donors. Researchers ran the PCR with 60 Vbeta and 13 Jbeta primers. TCRdb keeps only in-frame clones here, not all; method: immunoSEQ multiplex PCR. Here the sample spans approximately 100,000 clones, more than 80% being singletons. The sequencing input was PBMCs. The receptors derive from a man aged 25-45 years in good health and CMV-seronegative.

The rearrangement links TRBV20-1 to TRBJ2-7; no definite D call. Germline V gene sequence: CDR1 DFQATT, CDR2 SNEGSKA (reference sequence). The V end was cut by 5 bases, the J end by 6 bases, with 8 bases between. This CDR3 has 10 residues. CDR3 region: CSASVLEQYF. The CDR3 nucleotides read TGCAGTGCTTCGGTTCTCGAGCAGTACTTC.

The gene calls are TRBV11-2 and TRBJ2-7; D unclear. The CDR3 runs to 15 residues. Germline V gives CDR1 SGHAT, CDR2 FQNNGV. V dropped 5 bases and J dropped 2 bases, with 16 bases sitting between them. CDR3 residues: CASSAMSAVPYEQYF. CDR3 in DNA: TGTGCCAGCAGCGCTATGTCGGCGGTCCCCTACGAGCAGTACTTC.

The rearrangement links TRBV6-5 to TRBJ2-7; D unclear. V shed 4 bases and J shed 1 base, with 11 bases lying between them. This CDR3 is 14 amino acids long. CDR1 and CDR2 (germline): MNHEY, SVGAGI. For the CDR3, the DNA is TGTGCCAGCAGTTCGACACGACCATCCTACGAGCAGTACTTC. Protein product: CASSSTRPSYEQYF.

The chain has TRBV7-8 and TRBJ2-6, with TRBD1 matching 11 bases. The CDR3 consists of 18 residues. J gave up 4 bases and V 5 bases, and 10 bases lay outside the gene matches. The germline V gene has CDR1 SGHVS and CDR2 FQNEAQ. CDR3 nucleotides: TGTGCCAGCAGCCGTCGGACAGGGGGCGACACAGGGGCCAACGTCCTGACTTTC. Its translation: CASSRRTGGDTGANVLTF.

V and J are TRBV20-1 and TRBJ1-5; possibly TRBD1 for D (5 bases). V was shortened by 2 bases and J by 10 bases, with 9 bases between the two germline ends. The CDR3 consists of 11 residues. In germline, CDR1 is DFQATT, CDR2 SNEGSKA (reference sequence). CDR3 DNA: TGCAGTGCTAGAAGGGGCAGTCCCCAGCATTTT. This translates into CSARRGSPQHF.

The J gene is TRBJ2-3, the V gene TRBV15; a possible D gene is TRBD2 (6 bases). The CDR3 is 14 amino acids. Germline V lookup: CDR1 LNHNV, CDR2 YYDKDF (reference sequence). The V and J ends lost 0 bases and 8 bases respectively, with 12 bases between them. The CDR3 coding sequence is TGTGCCACCAGCAGAGATATAGGGCGGGGTACGCAGTATTTT. Amino acid sequence: CATSRDIGRGTQYF.

V is TRBV19 and J is TRBJ1-5, with unresolved D. The CDR3 sequence is 13 residues long. Germline values: CDR1 LNHDA, CDR2 SQIVND (reference sequence). V shed 5 bases and J shed 6 bases, with 11 bases lying between them. CDR3 in amino acids: CASSQKSGQPQHF. For the CDR3, the DNA is TGTGCCAGTAGTCAGAAATCAGGTCAGCCCCAGCATTTT.

A single count supports this clone. The chain joins TRBV6-5 to TRBJ1-4, with 8 bases that match TRBD1. CDR1 MNHEY and CDR2 SVGAGI come from the germline V gene. With 5 bases clipped from V and 5 bases from J, the junction kept 7 bases outside the gene matches. This CDR3 is 15 amino acids long. The CDR3 DNA reads TGTGCCAGCAGTACGGGCCGACAGGGGAATGAAAAACTGTTTTTT. Its protein product is CASSTGRQGNEKLFF.

The chain joins TRBV7-9 to TRBJ2-7; 8 bases map to TRBD2. CDR1 is SEHNR and CDR2 is FQNEAQ in the germline V gene (reference sequence). With V trimmed by 1 base and J by 4 bases, 12 bases remained unmatched. This CDR3 is built from 17 residues. The CDR3 sequence is CASSLGGLRGAAYEQYF. CDR3 bases: TGTGCCAGCAGCTTAGGTGGGTTGCGGGGGGCCGCGTACGAGCAGTACTTC.

The sample holds one count of this clone. The CDR3 sequence is CASSDGSLIYGYTF. CDR3 DNA sequence: TGTGCCAGCAGTGACGGGTCCCTGATCTATGGCTACACCTTC. V and J are TRBV25-1 and TRBJ1-2; no reliable D call. Trimming pared 3 bases from V and 4 bases from J, leaving 12 bases between. Germline V lookup: CDR1 MGHDK, CDR2 SYGVNS. The CDR3 is made up of 14 amino acids.

This rearrangement joins TRBV5-8 to TRBJ2-3; 8 bases are a match to TRBD2. After removal of 0 bases from V and 3 bases from J, the junction contained 12 bases not matched to a gene. The CDR3 loop spans 18 amino acids. The germline V gene has CDR1 SGHTS and CDR2 YDEGEE. The CDR3 here is CASSLVVRGVPGTDTQYF. The CDR3 DNA follows: TGTGCCAGCAGCTTGGTGGTGCGGGGGGTGCCAGGGACAGATACGCAGTATTTT. Together with reference TRBV5-8 and TRBJ2-3, the CDR3 gives the full variable domain: EAGVTQSPTHLIKTRGQQATLRCSPISGHTSVYWYQQALGLGLQFLLWYDEGEERNRGNFPPRFSGRQFPNYSSELNVNALELEDSALYLCASSLVVRGVPGTDTQYFGPGTRLTVL.

This sequence joins TRBV4-2 and TRBJ1-5; the D is unclear. Germline lookup yields CDR1 LGHNA and CDR2 YNFKEQ. Trimming pared 1 base from V and 4 bases from J, leaving 2 bases between. There are 12 residues in the CDR3. The CDR3 is CASSQANQPQHF. DNA of the CDR3: TGTGCCAGCAGCCAAGCAAATCAGCCCCAGCATTTT.

The V gene is TRBV7-3, the J gene TRBJ1-1; D not certain. The CDR3 length is 14 residues. The germline V and J ends were trimmed by 4 bases and 6 bases, with 15 bases remaining between them. CDR1 SGHTA and CDR2 FQGTGA come from the germline V gene. CDR3 region: CASSYLRRAAEAFF. DNA for the CDR3: TGTGCCAGCAGCTACCTAAGGAGGGCCGCTGAAGCTTTCTTT. The full variable domain, its missing parts supplied by reference TRBV7-3 and TRBJ1-1, is GAGVSQTPSNKVTEKGKYVELRCDPISGHTALYWYRQSLGQGPEFLIYFQGTGAADDSGLPNDRFFAVRPEGSVSTLKIQRTERGDSAVYLCASSYLRRAAEAFFGQGTRLTVV.

The chain joins TRBV7-6 to TRBJ2-2, with TRBD2 matching over 12 bases. This CDR3 spans 18 amino acids. Trimming removed 5 bases from V and 5 bases from J; junction bases left unmatched: 12. Germline CDR1 reads SGHVS; CDR2 reads FNYEAQ. The CDR3 loop reads CASSPFPLTSGRTGELFF. The CDR3 bases are TGTGCCAGCAGCCCCTTCCCCCTTACTAGCGGGAGGACCGGGGAGCTGTTTTTT.

The genes are TRBV5-5 and TRBJ1-2; a weak D match, TRBD1 (6 bases). Between the trimmed V and J ends, which lost 3 bases and 2 bases, there was a span of 11 bases. This CDR3 spans 14 amino acids. Germline CDR1 SGHKS, CDR2 YYEKEE (reference sequence). The CDR3 reads CASSSITGNYGYTF. The DNA of the CDR3 is TGTGCCAGCAGCTCTATAACAGGGAACTATGGCTACACCTTC. The whole variable domain, filled in from reference TRBV5-5 and TRBJ1-2, reads DAGVTQSPTHLIKTRGQQVTLRCSPISGHKSVSWYQQVLGQGPQFIFQYYEKEERGRGNFPDRFSARQFPNYSSELNVNALLLGDSALYLCASSSITGNYGYTFGSGTRLTVV.

The J gene is TRBJ2-1, the V gene TRBV19; TRBD2 is a possible D gene (6 bases). CDR1 is LNHDA, CDR2 SQIVND, per germline (reference sequence). The CDR3 length is 16 residues. Trimming took off 5 bases at V and 9 bases at J, with 23 bases between the two ends. The CDR3 bases are TGTGCCAGTAGTCACAGACTAGTGGGGCAAGGTGGTGAGCAGTTCTTC. Its translation: CASSHRLVGQGGEQFF.

This clone was seen more than once but under ten times. The rearrangement joins TRBV15 to TRBJ2-2, with 7 bases lining up with TRBD1. V shed 4 bases, J shed 9 bases, and the junction held 8 bases outside the gene matches. The CDR3 extends over 14 amino acids. The V gene's germline CDR1 is LNHNV and CDR2 YYDKDF (reference sequence). The CDR3 sequence is CATSTRDSRRELFF. CDR3 bases: TGTGCCACCAGCACAAGGGACAGCCGGAGGGAGCTGTTTTTT. Using reference TRBV15 and TRBJ2-2 for the parts outside the CDR3, the full variable domain is DAMVIQNPRYQVTQFGKPVTLSCSQTLNHNVMYWYQQKSSQAPKLLFHYYDKDFNNEADTPDNFQSRRPNTSFCFLDIRSPGLGDTAMYLCATSTRDSRRELFFGEGSRLTVL.

Only one count was recorded for this clone. The V gene is TRBV7-8, the J gene TRBJ2-1; 7 nucleotides agree with TRBD2. This CDR3 has 16 residues. Germline loops: CDR1 SGHVS, CDR2 FQNEAQ. J gave up 1 base and V 0 bases, and 3 bases lay outside the gene matches. The CDR3 loop is CASSLAASGSYNEQFF. The CDR3 bases are TGTGCCAGCAGCTTAGCCGCTAGCGGTTCCTACAATGAGCAGTTCTTC.

This clone showed up just once. The V and J genes are TRBV6-6 and TRBJ2-5; perhaps TRBD1 as D (7 bases). The CDR3 is made up of 14 amino acids. V was shortened by 6 bases and J by 5 bases, with 16 bases between the two germline ends. The germline V gene encodes CDR1 MNHNY and CDR2 SVGAGI (reference sequence). CDR3 in DNA: TGTGCCAGCAGAAAGACAGGGACTTTGGAGACCCAGTACTTC. This encodes CASRKTGTLETQYF.

CDR3 region: CASTFKTSGNNEQFF. The CDR3 bases are TGTGCCAGCACCTTTAAGACTAGCGGTAACAATGAGCAGTTCTTC. This chain connects TRBV7-9 to TRBJ2-1, with 9 bases fitting TRBD2. Germline CDR1 is SEHNR and CDR2 is FQNEAQ (reference sequence). The CDR3 loop spans 15 amino acids. V shed 7 bases and J 5 bases; nucleotides not matched to a gene: 9.